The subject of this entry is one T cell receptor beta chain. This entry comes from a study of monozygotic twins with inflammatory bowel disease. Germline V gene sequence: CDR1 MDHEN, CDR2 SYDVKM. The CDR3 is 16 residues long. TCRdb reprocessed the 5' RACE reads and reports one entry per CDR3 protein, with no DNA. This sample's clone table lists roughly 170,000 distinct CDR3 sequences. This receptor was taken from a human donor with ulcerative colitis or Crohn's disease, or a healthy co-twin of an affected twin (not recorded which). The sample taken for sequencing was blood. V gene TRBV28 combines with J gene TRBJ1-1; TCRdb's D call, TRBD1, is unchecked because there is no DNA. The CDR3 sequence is CASSLTPGQGATEAFF.